This T cell receptor beta chain appears in the sequencing data of a study of blood T cell repertoires in COVID-19. Study overall: The study drew acute and convalescent COVID-19 samples from the United States, Italy and Spain. The cDNA or gDNA used as material had been derived from T cells, B-cell-depleted T cells, or PBMCs.

Germline V CDR1 and CDR2: SGHDT, YYEEEE. The CDR3 runs 13 residues. V gave up 8 bases and J gave up 2 bases; unmatched junction bases: 4. Per the original data handling: Cell counts per sample came from amplifying reference gene primers. Generated by immunoSEQ multiplex PCR, the TCRdb table keeps only in-frame clones and is missing some. V, J and clone size reflect that table, while D and trimming were determined from the DNA. Here the sample spans hundreds of thousands of clones, 87% being singletons. The sequenced sample was peripheral blood. The TCR was taken from a woman in her thirties or forties who had recovered from COVID-19. The rearrangement links TRBV5-6 to TRBJ1-1; 9 bases agree with TRBD1. The CDR3 sequence is CASETGGNTEAFF. The CDR3 bases are TGTGCCAGTGAAACAGGGGGCAACACTGAAGCTTTCTTT.